The present T cell receptor beta chain was sequenced within a study of technical replicates of blood from several donors. Germline CDR1 reads SGHNT; CDR2 reads YYREEE (reference sequence). CDR3 size: 15 residues. V gave up 1 base and J gave up 5 bases, with 12 bases separating them. Sequencing was performed with immunoSEQ multiplex PCR; in TCRdb, only in-frame clones are kept and a portion is missing. Of 65,000 to 80,000 clones listed, 95% to 97% are singletons. The chain employs TRBV5-4 and TRBJ2-2; a weak D match, TRBD1 (6 bases). Specimen: T cells isolated from PBMCs. This TCR came from a human donor in good health. The CDR3 nucleotides read TGTGCCAGCAGCTTGAGGGCAGGGGAGACCGGGGAGCTGTTTTTT. Amino acids: CASSLRAGETGELFF.